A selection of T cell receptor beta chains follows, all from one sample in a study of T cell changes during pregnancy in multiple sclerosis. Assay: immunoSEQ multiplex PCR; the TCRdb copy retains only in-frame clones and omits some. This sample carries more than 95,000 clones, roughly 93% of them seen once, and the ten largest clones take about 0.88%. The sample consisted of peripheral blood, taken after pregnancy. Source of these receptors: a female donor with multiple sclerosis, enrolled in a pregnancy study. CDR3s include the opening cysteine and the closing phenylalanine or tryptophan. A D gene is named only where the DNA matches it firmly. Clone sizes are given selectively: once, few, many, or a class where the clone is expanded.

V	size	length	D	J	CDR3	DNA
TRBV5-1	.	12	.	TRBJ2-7	CASSQTTDSQYF	TGCGCCAGCAGTCAGACCACGGACAGCCAGTACTTC
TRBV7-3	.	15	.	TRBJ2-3	CASSTNGGNGDTQYF	TGTGCCAGCAGCACAAATGGGGGGAATGGCGATACGCAGTATTTT
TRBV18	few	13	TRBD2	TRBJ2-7	CASLLAGAGEQYF	TGTGCCAGCTTACTAGCGGGGGCAGGGGAGCAGTACTTC
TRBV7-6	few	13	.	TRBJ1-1	CASSADTNTEAFF	TGTGCCAGCAGCGCCGACACGAACACTGAAGCTTTCTTT
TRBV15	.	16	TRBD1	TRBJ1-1	CATSRDRSGGTSEAFF	TGTGCCACCAGCAGAGATCGGTCAGGGGGGACCTCTGAAGCTTTCTTT
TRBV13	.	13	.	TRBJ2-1	CASSLAGKTEQFF	TGTGCCAGCAGCTTAGCCGGGAAGACTGAGCAGTTCTTC
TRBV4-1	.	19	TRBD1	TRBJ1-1	CASSTKRAPPGTGRTEAFF	TGCGCCAGCAGTACAAAAAGGGCCCCACCCGGGACAGGGCGAACTGAAGCTTTCTTT
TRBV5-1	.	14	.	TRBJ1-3	CASSLGQSGNTIYF	TGCGCCAGCAGCTTAGGACAGTCCGGAAACACCATATATTTT
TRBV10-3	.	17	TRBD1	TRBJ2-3	CAISDSRDRVIHPTQYF	TGTGCCATCAGTGATTCCCGGGACAGGGTCATTCATCCTACGCAGTATTTT
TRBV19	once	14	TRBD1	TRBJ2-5	CASHSGQDQETQYF	TGTGCCAGTCACAGCGGACAGGACCAAGAGACCCAGTACTTC
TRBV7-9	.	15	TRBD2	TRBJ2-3	CASSLASLAGDTQYF	TGTGCCAGCAGCTTAGCGTCTCTAGCGGGAGATACGCAGTATTTT
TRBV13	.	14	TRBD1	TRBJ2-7	CASRKQGANYEQYF	TGTGCCAGCAGGAAACAGGGGGCTAACTACGAGCAGTACTTC
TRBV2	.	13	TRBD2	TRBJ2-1	CASPPGGYNEQFF	TGTGCCAGCCCCCCGGGGGGGTACAATGAGCAGTTCTTC
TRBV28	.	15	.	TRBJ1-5	CATRGGGNSNQPQHF	TGTGCCACCAGGGGTGGGGGGAATAGCAATCAGCCCCAGCATTTT
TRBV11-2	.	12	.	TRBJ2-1	CASSLGVNEQFF	TGTGCCAGCAGCTTAGGAGTCAATGAGCAGTTCTTC
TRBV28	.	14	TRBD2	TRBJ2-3	CASSLAGVWDTQYF	TGTGCCAGCAGTCTAGCGGGAGTCTGGGATACGCAGTATTTT
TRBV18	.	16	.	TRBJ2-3	CASSPPGQGSTDTQYF	TGTGCCAGCTCACCACCAGGTCAGGGTAGCACAGATACGCAGTATTTT
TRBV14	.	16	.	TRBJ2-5	CASSQGVTSKQETQYF	TGTGCCAGCAGCCAAGGAGTGACATCCAAACAAGAGACCCAGTACTTC
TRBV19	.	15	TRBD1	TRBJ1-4	CASSIGQGYGEKLFF	TGTGCCAGTAGTATTGGACAGGGATATGGTGAAAAACTGTTTTTT
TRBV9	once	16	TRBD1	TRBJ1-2	CASSGPRQGSDYGYTF	TGTGCCAGCAGCGGACCCCGACAGGGAAGCGACTATGGCTACACCTTC
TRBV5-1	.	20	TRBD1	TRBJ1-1	CASSRGQGMGGDYENTEAFF	TGCGCCAGCAGCCGAGGACAGGGGATGGGGGGGGACTACGAGAACACTGAAGCTTTCTTT
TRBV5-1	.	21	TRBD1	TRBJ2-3	CASSRGAGTGGAVGITDTQYF	TGCGCCAGCAGCCGAGGCGCCGGGACAGGGGGCGCCGTTGGTATCACAGATACGCAGTATTTT
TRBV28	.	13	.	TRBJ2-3	CASPDSVTDTQYF	TGTGCCAGCCCGGACAGTGTCACAGATACGCAGTATTTT
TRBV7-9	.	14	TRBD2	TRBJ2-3	CASSASGAKDTQYF	TGTGCCAGCAGCGCTAGCGGGGCTAAAGATACGCAGTATTTT
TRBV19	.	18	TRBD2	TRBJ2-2	CASSTPQGSGSGTGELFF	TGTGCCAGTAGTACCCCACAGGGTAGCGGGAGCGGCACCGGGGAGCTGTTTTTT
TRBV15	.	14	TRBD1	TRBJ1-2	CATSRVGTGDGYTF	TGTGCCACCAGCAGGGTTGGGACAGGAGACGGCTACACCTTC
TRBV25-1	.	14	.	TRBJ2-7	CASTPGLGRYEQYF	TGTGCCAGCACCCCTGGACTCGGGCGCTACGAGCAGTACTTC
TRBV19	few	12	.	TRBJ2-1	CASSEGSGQQFF	TGTGCCAGTAGCGAAGGATCAGGCCAGCAGTTCTTC
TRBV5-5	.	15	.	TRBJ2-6	CASSRVWYGANVLTF	TGTGCCAGCAGCCGAGTGTGGTATGGGGCCAACGTCCTGACTTTC
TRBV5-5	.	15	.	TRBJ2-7	CASSLAEWAIAEQYF	TGTGCCAGCAGCTTGGCCGAGTGGGCGATCGCCGAGCAGTACTTC
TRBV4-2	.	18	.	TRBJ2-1	CASSQDEGRGPTYNEQFF	TGTGCCAGCAGCCAAGATGAGGGGCGGGGGCCTACCTACAATGAGCAGTTCTTC
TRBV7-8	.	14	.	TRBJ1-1	CASSLLQGNTEAFF	TGTGCCAGCAGTCTCCTACAGGGGAACACTGAAGCTTTCTTT
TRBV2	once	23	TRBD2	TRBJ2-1	CASSRTPSMVRDYLPSSYNEQFF	TGTGCCAGCAGTCGAACTCCGTCAATGGTCAGGGACTACCTTCCGAGCTCCTACAATGAGCAGTTCTTC
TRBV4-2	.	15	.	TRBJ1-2	CASSLDRGRDYGYTF	TGTGCCAGCAGCCTGGATAGGGGTAGAGACTATGGCTACACCTTC
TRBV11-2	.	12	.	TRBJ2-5	CASSEGGGTQYF	TGTGCCAGCAGCGAGGGAGGGGGGACCCAGTACTTC
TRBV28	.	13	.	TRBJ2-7	CASTGTGFYEQYF	TGTGCCAGCACCGGAACAGGGTTCTACGAGCAGTACTTC
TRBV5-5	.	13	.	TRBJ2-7	CASTLRSFHEQYF	TGTGCCAGCACCCTACGATCTTTCCACGAGCAGTACTTC
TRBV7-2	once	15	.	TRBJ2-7	CASSFWGGASYEQYF	TGTGCCAGCAGCTTCTGGGGTGGGGCGTCTTACGAGCAGTACTTC
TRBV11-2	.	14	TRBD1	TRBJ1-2	CASSSGTGGSGYTF	TGTGCCAGCAGCTCGGGGACAGGTGGAAGCGGCTACACCTTC
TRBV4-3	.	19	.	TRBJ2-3	CASSQEGTGAGTSTDTQYF	TGCGCCAGCAGCCAAGAGGGGACCGGGGCGGGAACGAGCACAGATACGCAGTATTTT
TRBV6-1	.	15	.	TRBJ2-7	CASREMDSLSYEQYF	TGTGCCAGCAGAGAAATGGACAGTCTCTCCTACGAGCAGTACTTC
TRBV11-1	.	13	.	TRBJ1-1	CASSLAEGVGAFF	TGTGCCAGCAGCTTAGCGGAAGGAGTCGGAGCTTTCTTT
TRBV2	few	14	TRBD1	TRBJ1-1	CASSPGTGNTEAFF	TGTGCCAGCAGTCCCGGGACAGGGAACACTGAAGCTTTCTTT
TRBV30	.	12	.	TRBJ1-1	CAWSVIGREAFF	TGTGCCTGGAGTGTAATAGGGAGAGAAGCTTTCTTT
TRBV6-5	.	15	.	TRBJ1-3	CASSKETTSGNTIYF	TGTGCCAGCAGTAAAGAGACGACTTCTGGAAACACCATATATTTT
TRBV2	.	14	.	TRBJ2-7	CASQLTGPPSEQYF	TGTGCCAGTCAACTAACTGGTCCGCCTTCTGAGCAGTACTTC
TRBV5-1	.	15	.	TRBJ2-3	CASSSVGTSTDTQYF	TGCGCCAGCAGCTCCGTGGGGACTAGCACAGATACGCAGTATTTT
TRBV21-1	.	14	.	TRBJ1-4	CASNNRVSNEKLFF	TGTGCCAGCAATAACAGGGTTAGTAATGAAAAACTGTTTTTT